The following is a T cell receptor (beta chain) sequence with its context. The antigen is undetermined. As the CDR3 is not closed by the conserved phenylalanine or tryptophan, this likely results from a read error. The source of the sample is a study of tumor and adjacent non-tumor tissue in lung cancer. The overall study: There were 12 adenocarcinoma, 2 squamous cell carcinoma and 1 small cell lung cancer cases. About 4.17 million productive TCRbeta reads were obtained per sample on average.

The library came from three nested PCR rounds adapted from ARM-PCR protocols. TCRdb reprocessed the multiplex PCR reads via MiXCR and lists one record per CDR3 protein. The sample records over 40,000 distinct CDR3 sequences, roughly 60% being singletons. The template was RNA from unsorted bulk tissue. This non-tumor lung sample came from over 3 cm beyond the tumor edge. Study observations and caveats: Normal lung showed higher cumulative top 100 clone frequency than tumor. TCR diversity was significantly greater in tumor than normal lung tissue.

Germline assignment: CDR1 SQVTM and CDR2 ANQGSEA. The V end lost 4 bases, the J end lost 9 bases, and 19 bases lay between the germline ends. The CDR3 contains 14 residues. The V gene is TRBV29-1, the J gene TRBJ2-1; D might be TRBD1 (7 bases). The specimen was distant non-tumor lung tissue. This receptor was obtained from a woman in her thirties or forties with non-small cell lung cancer. CDR3 amino acids: CSVAAGQIYIEQFI. The CDR3 coding sequence is TGCAGCGTTGCCGCGGGACAGATCTATATTGAGCAGTTCATC.